The next 9 T cell receptor beta chains were all read from a single sample in a study of T cell repertoires in cytomegalovirus infection. TCRdb analysed the reads with MiXCR anew, one entry per CDR3 protein. The sample records about 34,000 distinct CDR3 sequences, approximately 52% being singletons. Their recognized antigens are unknown. Here the sequenced sample was CD8+ T cells from cultured PBMCs, taken from culture after CMV antigen stimulation. These receptors were collected from a human donor in good health (CMV status not recorded). Some clones in this sample may be carry-over from other donors' samples.

This clonotype has more than one count but fewer than ten. J is TRBJ2-1 and V is TRBV6-1; 9 nucleotides align to TRBD2. The V segment lost 5 bases and the J segment 2 bases; nucleotides outside the gene matches: 4. Germline V lookup: CDR1 MNHNS, CDR2 SASEGT. CDR3 size: 15 residues. CDR3 in DNA: TGTGCCAGCAGTTATAGCGGGAGTCCCTACAATGAGCAGTTCTTC. Encoded protein: CASSYSGSPYNEQFF.

This clonotype occurred once. The chain employs TRBV27 and TRBJ2-3; the D gene is possibly TRBD2 (6 bases). There are 17 residues in the CDR3. V shed 0 bases and J shed 4 bases, with 17 bases lying between them. CDR1 and CDR2 (germline): MNHEY, SMNVEV (reference sequence). The CDR3 region is CASSLSRGAMSADTQYF. The DNA for the CDR3 is TGTGCCAGCAGTTTATCGCGGGGCGCAATGAGCGCAGATACGCAGTATTTT.

This chain connects TRBV7-4 to TRBJ2-7; tentatively, D is TRBD2 (6 bases). The CDR3 has 12 amino acids. CDR1 and CDR2 (germline): SGHVT, SQSDAQ. Trimming took off 3 bases at V and 9 bases at J, with 12 bases between the two ends. This chain's CDR3 is CASSFGGIGQYF. The DNA for the CDR3 is TGTGCCAGCAGCTTCGGAGGGATTGGGCAGTACTTC.

The chain uses TRBV20-1 and TRBJ2-2, with D uncertain. The CDR3 spans 16 residues. The V and J ends lost 5 bases and 1 base respectively, with 17 bases between them. Germline loops: CDR1 DFQATT, CDR2 SNEGSKA (reference sequence). As DNA, the CDR3 is TGCAGTGCTCTTAACCGGGCACTGCGGAACACCGGGGAGCTGTTTTTT. Its translation: CSALNRALRNTGELFF.

This chain links TRBV7-8 with TRBJ2-1; 13 bases map to TRBD2. The CDR3 spans 16 residues. Germline V gene data show CDR1 as SGHVS and CDR2 as FQNEAQ. V shed 8 bases, J shed 2 bases, and the junction held 6 bases outside the gene matches. CDR3 residues: CASGLAGAHTYNEQFF. The DNA of the CDR3 is TGTGCCAGCGGACTAGCGGGAGCCCACACCTACAATGAGCAGTTCTTC.

The rearrangement uses TRBV7-9 and TRBJ2-2; 8 positions agree with TRBD2. CDR3 length: 16 residues. Losses at the gene ends were 4 bases for V and 0 bases for J; bases not matched to a gene: 4. Germline CDR1 is SEHNR and CDR2 is FQNEAQ (reference sequence). The CDR3 loop is CASSYSSGSNTGELFF. CDR3 sequence (DNA): TGTGCCAGCAGCTATTCTAGCGGGTCGAACACCGGGGAGCTGTTTTTT.

This clonotype has a handful of counts. The chain couples TRBV7-8 to TRBJ2-1; 9 positions agree with TRBD2. This CDR3 comprises 15 residues. The J segment lost 5 bases and the V segment lost 3 bases, leaving 5 bases of the junction unmatched. Germline loops: CDR1 SGHVS, CDR2 FQNEAQ. The CDR3 loop is CASSLTSGSNNEQFF. The DNA for the CDR3 is TGTGCCAGCAGCTTGACTAGCGGTTCCAACAATGAGCAGTTCTTC.

The chain couples TRBV6-1 to TRBJ2-3, with 9 bases lining up with TRBD1. Germline CDR1 is MNHNS and CDR2 is SASEGT. The trim removed 5 bases at V and 4 bases at J, leaving 7 bases unmatched. This CDR3 is 15 amino acids long. In DNA, the CDR3 is TGTGCCAGCAGTCAAATTACAGGGGGCCCAGATACGCAGTATTTT. Translated, it gives CASSQITGGPDTQYF.

This clonotype was found a few times. The chain joins TRBV6-1 to TRBJ2-3; 9 bases are a match to TRBD2. The CDR3 has 19 amino acids. With V trimmed by 2 bases and J by 0 bases, 12 bases remained unmatched. CDR1 and CDR2 (germline): MNHNS, SASEGT. The CDR3 reads CASSEPLALAGLSTDTQYF. In nucleotides, the CDR3 is TGTGCCAGCAGTGAACCGCTTGCGCTAGCGGGGTTGAGCACAGATACGCAGTATTTT.